One sample yielded the 10 T cell receptor beta chains listed below, sequenced in a study of OX40 agonist ivuxolimab in advanced cancers. Here immunoSEQ multiplex PCR was the method, and the copy in TCRdb shows in-frame clones only, minus some. The table shows approximately 22,000 clones, with roughly 84% occurring only once. This specimen was CD4+ or CD8+ T cells sorted from blood, taken in a trial of the OX40 agonist ivuxolimab. All receptors come from an adult with an advanced solid tumor such as melanoma, head and neck, liver or kidney cancer.

The genes are TRBV7-8 and TRBJ2-5; D is uncertain. V shed 6 bases and J shed 0 bases, with 11 bases lying between them. Germline CDR1 SGHVS, CDR2 FQNEAQ. The CDR3 is made up of 14 amino acids. CDR3 sequence (DNA): TGTGCCAGCAGTTTTGGCCCGAACCAAGAGACCCAGTACTTC. Translating gives CASSFGPNQETQYF.

This clone was counted a single time. The chain recombines TRBV23-1 with TRBJ1-5; a possible D gene is TRBD1 (5 bases). TRBV23-1 is an open reading frame whose function is uncertain. Trimming pared 10 bases from V and 7 bases from J, leaving 17 bases between. The CDR3 runs 13 residues. CDR3 DNA: TGCGCCACCGGGGCTCTTAAACACCAGCCCCAGCATTTT. Translated, it gives CATGALKHQPQHF.

The V and J genes are TRBV30 and TRBJ2-7; 10 bases line up with TRBD1. V shed 1 base, J shed 5 bases, and the junction held 2 bases outside the gene matches. The length of the CDR3 is 13 residues. In germline, CDR1 is GTSNPN, CDR2 SVGIG (reference sequence). The CDR3 protein is CAWSGGQGDEQYF. CDR3 coding DNA: TGTGCCTGGAGTGGAGGACAGGGGGACGAGCAGTACTTC.

This clone appeared a single time. This sequence joins TRBV7-6 and TRBJ2-7, with TRBD1 matching over 7 bases. This CDR3 has 14 residues. The V gene end was trimmed by 4 bases and the J gene end by 2 bases; junction bases not matched to a gene: 5. Germline loops: CDR1 SGHVS, CDR2 FNYEAQ. CDR3 residues: CASSSRDSTYEQYF. CDR3 in DNA: TGTGCCAGCAGCTCCCGGGACAGTACCTACGAGCAGTACTTC.

This chain joins TRBV2 and TRBJ1-2; D may be TRBD1 (6 bases). V was pared by 0 bases and J by 6 bases, with 17 bases between. CDR1 SNHLY and CDR2 FYNNEI come from the germline V gene. CDR3 length: 16 amino acids. The CDR3 region is CASSEALLTGSHGYTF. The CDR3 nucleotides are TGTGCCAGCAGTGAAGCGCTTCTGACAGGTAGTCATGGCTACACCTTC.

The chain employs TRBV12-5 and TRBJ1-2, with D uncertain. Germline lookup yields CDR1 LGHNT and CDR2 FRNRAP. The CDR3 covers 14 residues. V gave up 3 bases and J gave up 0 bases, with 8 bases separating them. CDR3 sequence reads: CASGLGSSNYGYTF. Here the CDR3 DNA reads TGTGCTAGTGGTTTAGGGAGTTCTAACTATGGCTACACCTTC.

This clone was recorded once. An end of the junction does not agree with germline; a read error may underlie this. The chain employs TRBV27 and TRBJ2-7; TRBD2 is a possible D gene (7 bases). The CDR3 runs 13 residues. CDR1 MNHEY and CDR2 SMNVEV come from the germline V gene (reference sequence). CDR3 in DNA: TGTGCCAGCACCACCCTAGGGGGGGCAGGGAAGCACTTC. Translation gives CASTTLGGAGKHF.

J is TRBJ2-1 and V is TRBV11-2, with 8 nucleotides matching TRBD2. V lost 0 bases, J lost 12 bases, and 19 bases stayed unmatched. The V gene's germline CDR1 is SGHAT and CDR2 FQNNGV. This CDR3 spans 18 amino acids. CDR3 residues: CASSLDQRPAGDPRWQFF. The DNA for the CDR3 is TGTGCCAGCAGCTTAGATCAGAGGCCAGCGGGGGACCCTCGGTGGCAGTTCTTC.

The chain joins TRBV29-1 to TRBJ2-7; 8 bases fit TRBD1. Germline V gives CDR1 SQVTM, CDR2 ANQGSEA. This CDR3 is built from 12 residues. Trimming removed 3 bases from V and 3 bases from J; junction bases left unmatched: 1. This chain's CDR3 is CSVEGTGYEQYF. In DNA, the CDR3 is TGCAGCGTTGAGGGGACAGGCTACGAGCAGTACTTC.

A few counts support this clone. This sequence joins TRBV6-1 and TRBJ2-1, with TRBD2 matching over 8 bases. V was pared by 3 bases and J by 3 bases, with 4 bases of the junction left unmatched. The CDR3 has 15 residues. From germline, CDR1 is MNHNS and CDR2 SASEGT. CDR3 nucleotides: TGTGCCAGCAGTGAGTCCAGCGGGAGCTACAATGAGCAGTTCTTC. This sequence encodes CASSESSGSYNEQFF.